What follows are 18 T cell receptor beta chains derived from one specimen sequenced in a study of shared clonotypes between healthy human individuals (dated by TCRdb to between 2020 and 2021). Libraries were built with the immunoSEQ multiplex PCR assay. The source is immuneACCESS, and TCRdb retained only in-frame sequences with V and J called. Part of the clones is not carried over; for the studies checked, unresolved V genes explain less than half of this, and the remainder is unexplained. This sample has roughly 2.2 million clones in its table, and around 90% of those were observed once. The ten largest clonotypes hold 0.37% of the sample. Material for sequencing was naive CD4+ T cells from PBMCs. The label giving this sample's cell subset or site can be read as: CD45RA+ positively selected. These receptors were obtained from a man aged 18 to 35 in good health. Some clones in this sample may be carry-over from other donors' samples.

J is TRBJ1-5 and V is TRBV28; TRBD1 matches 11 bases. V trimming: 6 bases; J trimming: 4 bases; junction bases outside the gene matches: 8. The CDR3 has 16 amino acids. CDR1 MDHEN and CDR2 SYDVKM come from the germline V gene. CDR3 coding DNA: TGTGCCAGCAGCTTCTCGGACAGGGGGCAAAATCAGCCCCAGCATTTT. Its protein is CASSFSDRGQNQPQHF.

The CDR3 region is CASERAGGTSYEQYF. As DNA, the CDR3 is TGTGCCAGCGAACGGGCGGGAGGAACCTCCTACGAGCAGTACTTC. The chain combines TRBV7-9 with TRBJ2-7; the match to TRBD2 covers 8 bases. Germline values: CDR1 SEHNR, CDR2 FQNEAQ (reference sequence). After removal of 8 bases from V and 0 bases from J, the junction contained 9 bases not matched to a gene. The CDR3 covers 15 residues.

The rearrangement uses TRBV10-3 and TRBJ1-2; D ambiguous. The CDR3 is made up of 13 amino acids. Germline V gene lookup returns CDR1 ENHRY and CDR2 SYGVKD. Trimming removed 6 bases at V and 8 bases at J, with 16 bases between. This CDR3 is CAIRGPLGYGYTF. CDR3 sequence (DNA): TGTGCCATCAGAGGACCCCTTGGATACGGCTACACCTTC.

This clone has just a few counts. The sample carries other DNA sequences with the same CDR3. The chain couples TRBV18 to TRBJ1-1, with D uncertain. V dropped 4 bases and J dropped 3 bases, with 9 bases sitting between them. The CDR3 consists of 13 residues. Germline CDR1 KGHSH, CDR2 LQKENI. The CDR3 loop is CASSLSRDTEAFF. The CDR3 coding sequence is TGTGCCAGCTCACTCTCCCGCGACACTGAAGCTTTCTTT.

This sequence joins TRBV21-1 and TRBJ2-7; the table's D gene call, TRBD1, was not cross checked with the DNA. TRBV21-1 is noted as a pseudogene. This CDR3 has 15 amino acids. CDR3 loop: CASANWYRVPYEQYF. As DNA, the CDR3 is TGTGCCAGCGCTAACTGGTACAGGGTACCCTACGAGCAGTACTTC.

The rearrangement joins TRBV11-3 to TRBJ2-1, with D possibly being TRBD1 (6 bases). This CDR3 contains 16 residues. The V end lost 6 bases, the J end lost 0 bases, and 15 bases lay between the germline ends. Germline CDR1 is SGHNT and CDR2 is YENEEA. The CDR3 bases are TGTGCCAGCAGTCCCTCAGGGGTGAACTCCTACAATGAGCAGTTCTTC. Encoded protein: CASSPSGVNSYNEQFF.

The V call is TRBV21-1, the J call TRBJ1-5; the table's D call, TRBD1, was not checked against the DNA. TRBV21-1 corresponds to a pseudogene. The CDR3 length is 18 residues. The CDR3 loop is CASTEFLTGPYSNQPQHF. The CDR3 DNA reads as TGTGCCAGCACCGAATTCTTGACAGGACCCTATAGCAATCAGCCCCAGCATTTT.

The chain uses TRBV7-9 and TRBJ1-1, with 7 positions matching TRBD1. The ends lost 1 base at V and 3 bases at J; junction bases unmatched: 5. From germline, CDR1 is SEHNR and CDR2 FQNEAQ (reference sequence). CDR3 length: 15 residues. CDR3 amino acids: CASSLDPGGHTEAFF. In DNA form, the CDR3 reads TGTGCCAGCAGCTTAGACCCAGGGGGGCACACTGAAGCTTTCTTT.

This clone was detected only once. The CDR3 sequence: CASSQGELTSGNTIYF. The DNA for the CDR3 is TGCGCCAGCAGCCAAGGAGAACTAACCTCTGGAAACACCATATATTTT. The V gene is TRBV4-1, the J gene TRBJ1-3; D is undetermined. V lost 1 base and J 0 bases, leaving 10 bases between the germline ends. Germline V gene data show CDR1 as MGHRA and CDR2 as YSYEKL. This CDR3 is 16 amino acids long.

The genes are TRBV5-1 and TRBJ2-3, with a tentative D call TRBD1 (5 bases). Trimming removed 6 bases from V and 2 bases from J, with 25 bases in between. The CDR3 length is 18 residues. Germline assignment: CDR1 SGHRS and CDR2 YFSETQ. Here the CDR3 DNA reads TGCGCCAGCAAGCGATTCCCTTCCAGGGTTGGATCCACAGATACGCAGTATTTT. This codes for CASKRFPSRVGSTDTQYF. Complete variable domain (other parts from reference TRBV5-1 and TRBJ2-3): KAGVTQTPRYLIKTRGQQVTLSCSPISGHRSVSWYQQTPGQGLQFLFEYFSETQRNKGNFPGRFSGRQFSNSRSEMNVSTLELGDSALYLCASKRFPSRVGSTDTQYFGPGTRLTVL.

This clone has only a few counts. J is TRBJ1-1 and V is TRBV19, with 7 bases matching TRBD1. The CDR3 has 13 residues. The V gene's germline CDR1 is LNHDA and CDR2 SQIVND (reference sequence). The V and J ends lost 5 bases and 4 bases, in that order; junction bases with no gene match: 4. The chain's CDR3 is CASSQTGITEAFF. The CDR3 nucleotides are TGTGCCAGTAGTCAGACAGGGATCACTGAAGCTTTCTTT.

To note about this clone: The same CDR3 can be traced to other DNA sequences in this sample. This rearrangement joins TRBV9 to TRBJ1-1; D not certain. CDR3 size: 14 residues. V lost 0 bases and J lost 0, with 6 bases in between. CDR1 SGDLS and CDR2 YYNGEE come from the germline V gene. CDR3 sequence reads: CASSVGRMNTEAFF. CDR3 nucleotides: TGTGCCAGCAGCGTAGGGCGGATGAACACTGAAGCTTTCTTT.

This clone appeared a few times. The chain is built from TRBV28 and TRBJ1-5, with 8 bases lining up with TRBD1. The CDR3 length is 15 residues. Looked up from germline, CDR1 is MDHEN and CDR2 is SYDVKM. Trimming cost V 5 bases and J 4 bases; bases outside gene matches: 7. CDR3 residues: CASSPGQGDNQPQHF. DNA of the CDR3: TGTGCCAGCAGTCCCGGACAGGGAGATAATCAGCCCCAGCATTTT.

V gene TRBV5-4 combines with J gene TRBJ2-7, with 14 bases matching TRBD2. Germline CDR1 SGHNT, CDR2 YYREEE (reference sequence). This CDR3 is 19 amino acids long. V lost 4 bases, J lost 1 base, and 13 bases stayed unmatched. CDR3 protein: CASSQETGLAGVYSYEQYF. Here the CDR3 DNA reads TGTGCCAGCAGCCAAGAGACGGGACTAGCGGGAGTGTATTCCTACGAGCAGTACTTC.

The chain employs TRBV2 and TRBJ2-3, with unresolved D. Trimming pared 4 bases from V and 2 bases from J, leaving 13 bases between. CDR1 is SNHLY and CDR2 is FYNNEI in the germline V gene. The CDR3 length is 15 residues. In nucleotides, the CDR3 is TGTGCCAGCAGTGTAGGAGTTGTGTTCACAGATACGCAGTATTTT. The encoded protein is CASSVGVVFTDTQYF.

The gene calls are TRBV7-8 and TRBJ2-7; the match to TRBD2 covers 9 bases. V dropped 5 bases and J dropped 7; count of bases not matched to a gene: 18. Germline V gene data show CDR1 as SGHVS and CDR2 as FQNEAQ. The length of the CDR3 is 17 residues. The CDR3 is CASSPVVWAGGPREQYF. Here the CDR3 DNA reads TGTGCCAGCAGCCCCGTAGTTTGGGCGGGAGGGCCTAGGGAGCAGTACTTC.

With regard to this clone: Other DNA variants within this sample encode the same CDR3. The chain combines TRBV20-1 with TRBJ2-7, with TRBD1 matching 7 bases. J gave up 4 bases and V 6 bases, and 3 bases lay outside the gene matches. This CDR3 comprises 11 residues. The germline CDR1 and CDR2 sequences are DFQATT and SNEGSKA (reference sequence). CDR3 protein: CSAEQGYEQYF. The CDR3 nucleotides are TGCAGTGCAGAACAGGGGTACGAGCAGTACTTC.

DNA of the CDR3: TGTGCCAGCAGTGTTAGTATACGAGAGACCCAGTACTTC. Translation: CASSVSIRETQYF. This chain connects TRBV2 to TRBJ2-5, with D uncertain. Germline V gene sequence: CDR1 SNHLY, CDR2 FYNNEI. Deletions cut 4 bases from V and 4 bases from J, with 10 bases between. This CDR3 spans 13 amino acids. The full variable domain, completed using reference TRBV2 and TRBJ2-5, is EPEVTQTPSHQVTQMGQEVILRCVPISNHLYFYWYRQILGQKVEFLVSFYNNEISEKSEIFDDQFSVERPDGSNFTLKIRSTKLEDSAMYFCASSVSIRETQYFGPGTRLLVL.